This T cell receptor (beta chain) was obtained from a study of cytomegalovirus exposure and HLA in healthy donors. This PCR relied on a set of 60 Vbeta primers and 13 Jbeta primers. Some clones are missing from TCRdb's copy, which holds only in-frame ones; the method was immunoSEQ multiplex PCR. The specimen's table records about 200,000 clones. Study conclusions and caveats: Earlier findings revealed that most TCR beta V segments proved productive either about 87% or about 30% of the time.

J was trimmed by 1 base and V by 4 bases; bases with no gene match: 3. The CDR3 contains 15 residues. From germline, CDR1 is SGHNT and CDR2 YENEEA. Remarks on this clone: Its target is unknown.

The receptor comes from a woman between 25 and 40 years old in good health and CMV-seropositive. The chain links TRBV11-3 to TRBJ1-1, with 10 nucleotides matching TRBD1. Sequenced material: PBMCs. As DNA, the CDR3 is TGTGCCAGCAGCTCCGGACAGGGGGAGAACACTGAAGCTTTCTTT. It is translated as CASSSGQGENTEAFF. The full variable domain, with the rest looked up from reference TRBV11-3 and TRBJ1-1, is EAGVVQSPRYKIIEKKQPVAFWCNPISGHNTLYWYLQNLGQGPELLIRYENEEAVDDSQLPKDRFSAERLKGVDSTLKIQPAELGDSAVYLCASSSGQGENTEAFFGQGTRLTVV.